Shown below are 20 T cell receptor beta chains from a single sample sequenced in a study of response to subunit inactivated influenza vaccine. TCRdb independently ran MiXCR on the RT-PCR reads; one entry per CDR3 protein. The table has 500,000 to 550,000 distinct CDR3 sequences, 20% to 25% seen once; the top ten hold 2.8%. These data are also associated with another study on T cells expressing NK-cell markers. That work contributes: With UMIs, 5'RACE template switching was used to make TCR beta cDNA.

The source material was CD4+ T cells sorted from PBMCs, sampled approximately 13 days after vaccination. The receptors come from a man aged 45-65 years who received an inactivated influenza vaccine.

This chain links TRBV5-1 with TRBJ2-3; the match to TRBD2 covers 12 bases. The CDR3 is made up of 17 amino acids. The V segment lost 0 bases and the J segment 2 bases; nucleotides outside the gene matches: 4. Germline assignment: CDR1 SGHRS and CDR2 YFSETQ. The CDR3 DNA reads TGCGCCAGCAGCTTGGGACCTAGCGGGGGGGCCACAGATACGCAGTATTTT. Translated: CASSLGPSGGATDTQYF.

This clonotype has ten or more counts. This sequence joins TRBV20-1 and TRBJ2-3; D is tentatively TRBD1 or TRBD2 (5 bases each). Trimming left V 6 bases short and J 0 bases short, with 16 bases between. Germline-derived CDR1 and CDR2 are DFQATT and SNEGSKA (reference sequence). There are 15 residues in the CDR3. CDR3 region: CSAPDWGRSTDTQYF. The DNA for the CDR3 is TGCAGTGCCCCGGACTGGGGGAGAAGCACAGATACGCAGTATTTT.

This clonotype was seen more than once but under ten times. The chain is built from TRBV28 and TRBJ2-3; 9 positions match TRBD2. Looked up from germline, CDR1 is MDHEN and CDR2 is SYDVKM. The CDR3 is 19 residues long. V was pared by 4 bases and J by 3 bases, with 17 bases of the junction left unmatched. The CDR3 DNA sequence: TGTGCCAGCAGTTCCCTATATTCACGCGGGAGGGCCTTGACAGATACGCAGTATTTT. This encodes CASSSLYSRGRALTDTQYF.

J is TRBJ2-1 and V is TRBV9; 7 nucleotides align to TRBD2. The germline gives CDR1 SGDLS, CDR2 YYNGEE. Losses at the gene ends were 0 bases for V and 4 bases for J; bases not matched to a gene: 7. The CDR3 sequence is 16 residues long. The CDR3 loop is CASSVGLRGVYNEQFF. The CDR3 coding sequence is TGTGCCAGCAGCGTAGGTTTACGGGGGGTTTACAATGAGCAGTTCTTC.

This clonotype was observed a handful of times. The rearrangement links TRBV30 to TRBJ2-7; TRBD2 is a possible D gene (5 bases). V lost 5 bases to trimming and J lost 4 bases, with 9 bases between them. The CDR3 runs 11 residues. Germline CDR1 reads GTSNPN; CDR2 reads SVGIG (reference sequence). The CDR3 DNA sequence: TGTGCCTGGGGACGGGGTTACGAGCAGTACTTC. It encodes CAWGRGYEQYF.

In this sample, this clonotype turned up a few times. The V and J genes are TRBV7-2 and TRBJ1-1, with TRBD1 as a possible D gene (5 bases). Trimming took off 6 bases at V and 4 bases at J, with 12 bases between the two ends. The CDR3 extends over 13 amino acids. CDR1 is SGHTA, CDR2 FQGNSA, per germline. The CDR3 DNA sequence: TGTGCCAGCAGATTTACCGGGGGCACTGAAGCTTTCTTT. This sequence encodes CASRFTGGTEAFF.

This clonotype was picked up a small number of times. CDR3 amino acids: CASSLRTSGNSYEQYF. CDR3 DNA: TGTGCCAGCAGTTTACGGACTAGCGGGAATTCCTACGAGCAGTACTTC. The rearrangement uses TRBV6-2 or TRBV6-3 and TRBJ2-7; TRBD2 agrees at 12 bases. Trimming took 4 bases from V and 1 from J; bases not matched to a gene: 5. Germline lookup yields CDR1 MNHEY and CDR2 SVGEGT. This CDR3 is built from 16 residues.

This clonotype showed up just a few times. The genes are TRBV20-1 and TRBJ2-5; D unclear. The CDR3 covers 14 residues. V lost 6 bases, J lost 2 bases, and 16 bases lay in between. CDR1 and CDR2 from the germline V gene are DFQATT and SNEGSKA (reference sequence). The CDR3 nucleotides read TGCAGTGCAGTAGAGTTCGGAGTACAAGAGACCCAGTACTTC. This translates into CSAVEFGVQETQYF.

This clonotype showed up just a few times. The J gene is TRBJ1-1, the V gene TRBV6-6, with a weak D call TRBD1 (5 bases). CDR1 and CDR2 (germline): MNHNY, SVGAGI (reference sequence). This CDR3 comprises 13 residues. Trimming took 2 bases from V and 2 from J, leaving 6 bases between them. The CDR3 region has the DNA TGTGCCAGCAGTTACCAGGGTAACACTGAAGCTTTCTTT. It specifies CASSYQGNTEAFF.

V usage is TRBV4-2 and J usage is TRBJ2-1; possible D gene TRBD2, 5 bases. Germline loops: CDR1 LGHNA, CDR2 YNFKEQ. CDR3 length: 15 residues. Trimming pared 5 bases from V and 6 bases from J, leaving 17 bases between. The CDR3 loop reads CASSSRLARGNEQFF. DNA for the CDR3: TGTGCCAGCAGCTCTAGACTGGCCCGGGGCAATGAGCAGTTCTTC.

The rearrangement joins TRBV9 to TRBJ2-2; D unclear. The CDR3 has 12 amino acids. CDR1 is SGDLS, CDR2 YYNGEE, per germline. Trimming shortened V by 0 bases and J by 8 bases, and 5 bases separated the two germline ends. CDR3 nucleotides: TGTGCCAGCAGCGTAGTTGGAGGGGAGCTGTTTTTT. Amino acid sequence: CASSVVGGELFF. The entire variable domain, with the rest obtained from reference TRBV9 and TRBJ2-2, is as follows: DSGVTQTPKHLITATGQRVTLRCSPRSGDLSVYWYQQSLDQGLQFLIQYYNGEERAKGNILERFSAQQFPDLHSELNLSSLELGDSALYFCASSVVGGELFFGEGSRLTVL.

This chain links TRBV7-6 with TRBJ2-1, with D possibly being TRBD2 (6 bases). The CDR3 is 16 residues long. Trimming pared 1 base from V and 1 base from J, leaving 11 bases between. The germline gives CDR1 SGHVS, CDR2 FNYEAQ. For the CDR3, the DNA is TGTGCCAGCAGCTTAGAGCCCGGGAGTTCCTACAATGAGCAGTTCTTC. It yields the protein CASSLEPGSSYNEQFF.

This clonotype was observed a handful of times. V usage is TRBV6-2 or TRBV6-3 and J usage is TRBJ1-5; 11 bases are a match to TRBD1. This CDR3 is 13 amino acids long. Germline V gene lookup returns CDR1 MNHEY and CDR2 SVGEGT. Trimming at V came to 10 bases and at J to 5 bases, leaving 4 bases not matched to a gene. CDR3 in amino acids: CATLDRGHQPQHF. The CDR3 coding sequence is TGTGCCACCCTGGACAGGGGGCATCAGCCCCAGCATTTT.

This clonotype is a singleton in its sample. This chain connects TRBV6-1 to TRBJ1-4; 7 bases line up with TRBD1. This CDR3 spans 14 amino acids. The V gene end was trimmed by 8 bases and the J gene end by 4 bases; junction bases not matched to a gene: 7. Germline CDR1 and CDR2: MNHNS and SASEGT. CDR3 protein: CASQTGAGNEKLFF. CDR3 in DNA: TGTGCCAGCCAAACAGGGGCTGGTAATGAAAAACTGTTTTTT.

The rearrangement links TRBV20-1 to TRBJ1-6, with 7 bases matching TRBD1. V lost 6 bases and J lost 0; bases outside the gene matches: 8. The germline V gene has CDR1 DFQATT and CDR2 SNEGSKA (reference sequence). CDR3 length equals 16 residues. CDR3 sequence: CSAGPTGSSYNSPLHF. The CDR3 DNA reads as TGCAGTGCCGGCCCGACAGGGAGCTCCTATAATTCACCCCTCCACTTT.

In this sample, this clonotype turned up a few times. The chain employs TRBV7-9 and TRBJ2-7, with 8 bases fitting TRBD1. CDR3 length: 16 amino acids. From germline, CDR1 is SEHNR and CDR2 FQNEAQ (reference sequence). V shed 0 bases and J 3 bases; nucleotides not matched to a gene: 7. In DNA, the CDR3 is TGTGCCAGCAGCTTAGCCTCCGGGACAGGCCTCTACGAGCAGTACTTC. Translated: CASSLASGTGLYEQYF.

The chain carries TRBV7-2 and TRBJ2-1, with a possible D match to TRBD2 (6 bases). V was shortened by 5 bases and J by 0 bases, with 17 bases between the two germline ends. The germline V gene has CDR1 SGHTA and CDR2 FQGNSA. This CDR3 region has 17 residues. The CDR3 region has the DNA TGTGCCAGCAGCCAGTTTAGCGGACTCCGCTCCTACAATGAGCAGTTCTTC. Protein: CASSQFSGLRSYNEQFF.

The CDR3 is CASRAGVSNEQFF. CDR3 bases: TGTGCCAGCAGAGCAGGGGTAAGCAATGAGCAGTTCTTC. The chain couples TRBV6-6 to TRBJ2-1; TRBD1 is a possible D gene (6 bases). Trimming took off 6 bases at V and 6 bases at J, with 12 bases between the two ends. CDR1 MNHNY and CDR2 SVGAGI come from the germline V gene (reference sequence). The CDR3 has 13 amino acids.

This clonotype was observed a handful of times. The chain joins TRBV5-1 to TRBJ2-2, with 10 bases aligning to TRBD1. Germline V lookup: CDR1 SGHRS, CDR2 YFSETQ. V lost 4 bases to trimming and J lost 6 bases; unmatched junction nucleotides: 12. The CDR3 spans 17 residues. The CDR3 spells CASSIQPGQGSPGELFF. In DNA, the CDR3 is TGCGCCAGCAGCATCCAACCGGGACAGGGGTCCCCCGGGGAGCTGTTTTTT.

This clonotype has more than one count but fewer than ten. The chain is built from TRBV10-3 and TRBJ1-2, with a weak D call TRBD1 (6 bases). The V end lost 0 bases, the J end lost 5 bases, and 13 bases lay between the germline ends. This CDR3 region has 15 residues. In germline, CDR1 is ENHRY, CDR2 SYGVKD. For the CDR3, the DNA is TGTGCCATCAGTGAGTCAACGGGGGCAGTATATGGCTACACCTTC. This sequence encodes CAISESTGAVYGYTF.